The source of this T cell receptor (beta chain) is a study of vaccination and CD4 T cells after COVID-19 (dated by TCRdb to between 2021 and 2024). Study-wide context: Convalescent patients had a positive SARS-CoV-2 result on nasal swab PCR, and of these patients, several had mild disease and one had severe disease. The convalescent cohort comprised six males and four females, including two Hispanic individuals, seven Caucasians, two Asians and one multiracial person. Two doses of either the Pfizer-BioNTech BNT162b2 vaccine (n=8) or the Moderna mRNA-1273 vaccine (n=2) were administered to participants. Post-COVID blood samples from convalescent patients were collected a median of approximately 100 days after diagnosis, with a range of about 35 to 180 days. Post-vaccine blood samples were collected a median of about 72 days after the second vaccine dose, ranging from roughly 14 to 241 days. For stimulating the cultures, overlapping spike peptide pools were used, derived from SARS-CoV-2 as well as from the common cold coronaviruses HCoV-NL63, HCoV-OC43 and HCoV-229E. As controls, cultures received a CEFX viral epitope pool (the positive control), an HIV-1 Nef peptide pool (the negative control), or no peptide at all. In under twelve COVID-19 convalescent patients and 4 infection-naive healthy vaccine recipients, researchers compared the spike-specific CD4+ TCR repertoire from before mRNA vaccination with the repertoire from after. What the work shows at the level of the full study, not this receptor alone: Among convalescent patients, a median roughly 90% of the SARS-CoV-2-reactive clones seen after vaccination appeared only after vaccination, which suggests priming specific to the vaccine. Nearly all vaccine-specific clones in convalescent patients (304 of 307) were mono-reactive for SARS-CoV-2 spike rather than cross-reactive with common cold coronaviruses. The median count of SARS-CoV-2-reactive clonotypes went up from 20 to 25 after infection to around 38 after vaccination, although the change was not significant. Relatively few convalescent patients were included in the study, and early timepoints after natural infection were not analyzed.

Libraries were prepared through PCR. TCR sequencing of DNA from cultured CD4+ T cells used the Oncomine TCR Beta short-read assay at the Johns Hopkins FTIC core. The QIAamp micro DNA kit was used to extract genomic DNA from the cultured CD4+ T cells. The Oncomine TCR Beta libraries from cultured CD4+ T cells were pooled using unique dual indexes and then sequenced on an Illumina iSeq 100. As for how the authors treated the data: Non-productive sequences were filtered out, and CDR3s that did not start with C, did not end with F or W, or were shorter than 7 amino acids were discarded. Antigen-specific clonotypes were identified with the MANAFEST web application by comparing peptide-stimulated wells with reference and other culture wells. An FDR below 0.05, an odds ratio above 5, and a productive frequency above 0.1% in at least two of three replicate wells were required for clones to be considered positive. Cross-reactive clonotypes were defined as significantly expanded in both SARS-CoV-2 spike wells and at least one common cold coronavirus spike condition. Similarity between CDR3 sequences was evaluated in R version 3.6.1 using Levenshtein distances (stringdist) and unrooted phylogenetic trees (ape). In TCRdb, the public reads were trimmed at Q25 with fastp and aligned with MiXCR, with productive beta chains retained. CDR3 protein sequences are deduplicated, and each keeps its most common genes and DNA. The V and J calls reflect TCRdb's pipeline rather than the authors' work. This sample holds about 14,000 distinct CDR3 sequences; 50% to 65% were observed only once. About 9.4% of the sample is held by the ten biggest clonotypes.

The treatment or condition label, read with the paper, signifies: roughly 10-day PBMC culture with coronavirus spike peptide pools or control peptides (ViraFEST assay). To expand antigen-specific T cells with peptide pools and then pick out the expanded clonotypes through TCR sequencing, the study relied on the ViraFEST assay. The convalescent patients' positive SARS-CoV-2 PCR tests fell between March and December 2020, which was before the Alpha, Beta and Delta variants emerged in the United States. Two million PBMCs per well were cultured in IMDM with roughly 5% human AB serum and 8.5 to 10 IU/ml IL-2, plus 10 ug/ml peptide pools. On days 3 and 7, half of the culture medium was replaced with fresh IL-2-containing medium. Once the cells had been in culture for around 10 days, the EasySep CD4+ T cell isolation kit was used to isolate CD4+ T cells by negative selection. Ficoll-Paque Plus gradient centrifugation was used to isolate PBMCs from whole blood, and the isolated PBMCs were then either used fresh or cryopreserved at -140C. Triplicate wells were generally used for each culture condition.

Trimming takes 8 bases off V and 3 bases off J; junction bases not matched to a gene: 12. Reading from cysteine to phenylalanine, the CDR3 counts 16 amino acids. The entry retains the CDR3 DNA only, 48 bases that are in frame from base 1. With respect to this clonotype: What antigen it recognizes has not been identified. No quality values exist for individual bases; no much larger clone is one base distant.

Sequencing was performed on CD4+ T cells from blood, cultured in vitro, taken before SARS-CoV-2 vaccination. This sequence was found in a human donor who had recovered from COVID-19. In this chain, TRBV12-3 or TRBV12-4 is recombined with TRBJ2-1, with 8 bases matching TRBD2. This receptor carries the CDR3 CASGPHGTRVYNEQFF. Here is the DNA: TGTGCCAGCGGCCCTCATGGGACTAGGGTCTACAATGAGCAGTTCTTC.